This TCR beta chain was retrieved from a study of blood T cells in healthy people across ages. Study-level background: Through template switching, about one barcoded beta molecule was captured per two T cells, as measured in model experiments.

Trimming took 1 base from V and 11 from J, leaving 14 bases between them. Germline assignment: CDR1 LGHDT and CDR2 YNNKEL (reference sequence). The length of the CDR3 is 13 residues. PCR was performed a second time for about 7 to 12 cycles using a sample-barcoded 5' primer and a J-beta primer mix. TCRdb reprocessed the 5' RACE reads via MiXCR and lists one record per CDR3 protein. The data hold roughly 1,500,000 distinct CDR3 sequences, with about 40% observed a single time. Comment on this clonotype: Its matching antigen is unknown.

The study, taken as a whole, reports: PBMCs were not sorted, which prevented a conclusive comparison of naive versus antigen-experienced cells. Higher diversity, along with more naive CD4+ cells, distinguished long-lived donors from aged donors.

Samples each yielded at least 5.5 micrograms of total RNA. The chain joins TRBV3-1 to TRBJ1-1; maybe TRBD1 (5 bases). The clonotype comes from a woman between 18 and 29 years old in good health. The sequenced sample consisted of blood. CDR3 sequence reads: CASSQGQGPAAFF. CDR3 DNA sequence: TGTGCCAGCAGCCAAGGTCAGGGCCCAGCGGCTTTCTTT.